This is a list of T cell receptor beta chains from one sample in a study of cytomegalovirus exposure and HLA in healthy donors. Sequencing was performed with immunoSEQ multiplex PCR; in TCRdb, only in-frame clones are kept and a portion is missing. The sample holds about 200,000 clones. The sequenced sample was PBMCs. Receptors originate from a boy younger than 18 in good health and CMV-seronegative. CDR3s include the opening cysteine and the closing phenylalanine or tryptophan. The order of the fields is J gene, V gene, D gene, CDR3 protein, CDR3 DNA. The D gene is left open where the match is weak.

TRBJ2-2,TRBV9,NA,CASRAWNTGELFF,TGTGCCAGCCGCGCCTGGAACACCGGGGAGCTGTTTTTT
TRBJ1-1,TRBV6-5,TRBD1,CASSYSLTGVWTEAFF,TGTGCCAGCAGTTACTCCCTGACAGGGGTATGGACTGAAGCTTTCTTT
TRBJ1-5,TRBV5-1,NA,CASSYTPGNQPQHF,TGCGCCAGCAGCTACACCCCGGGGAATCAGCCCCAGCATTTT
TRBJ2-5,TRBV11-2,TRBD2,CASSLGYGGQETQYF,TGTGCCAGCAGCTTAGGGTACGGGGGGCAAGAGACCCAGTACTTC
TRBJ1-1,TRBV18,TRBD1,CASSPAGTGGTEAFF,TGTGCCAGCTCACCAGCGGGGACAGGGGGCACTGAAGCTTTCTTT
TRBJ2-1,TRBV18,NA,CASSSLSSYNEQFF,TGTGCCAGCTCATCTCTCAGCTCCTACAATGAGCAGTTCTTC
TRBJ1-2,TRBV5-6,TRBD1,CATGQGQPGYTF,TGTGCCACCGGACAGGGACAGCCTGGCTACACCTTC
TRBJ1-4,TRBV18,NA,CASSQGLGEKLFF,TGTGCCAGCTCACAGGGACTGGGTGAAAAACTGTTTTTT
TRBJ2-3,TRBV7-2,TRBD2,CASSHSPTSEDTQYF,TGTGCCAGCAGCCATAGTCCCACTAGCGAGGATACGCAGTATTTT
TRBJ1-3,TRBV4-1,TRBD1,CASSRPGQDLKSSGNTIYF,TGCGCCAGCAGCCGTCCCGGACAGGACCTGAAGAGCTCTGGAAACACCATATATTTT
TRBJ1-5,TRBV6-1,NA,CASSSRSDYQPQHF,TGTGCCAGCAGCTCTAGGTCCGATTATCAGCCCCAGCATTTT
TRBJ1-2,TRBV5-1,NA,CASSLGNDRYGYTF,TGCGCCAGCAGCTTGGGCAATGATAGATATGGCTACACCTTC
TRBJ2-2,TRBV19,NA,CASSAGDSGGGELFF,TGTGCCAGTAGTGCTGGGGACTCTGGAGGGGGGGAGCTGTTTTTT
TRBJ2-3,TRBV10-1,TRBD1,CASSEQRTGRNTQYF,TGCGCCAGCAGTGAGCAGCGGACAGGCCGTAATACGCAGTATTTT
TRBJ1-5,TRBV7-2,NA,CASSATGPGQPQHF,TGTGCCAGCAGCGCCACAGGGCCAGGTCAGCCCCAGCATTTT
TRBJ2-4,TRBV2,NA,CASRRGREGGKYF,TGTGCCAGCAGGAGGGGGCGCGAGGGAGGAAAGTACTTC
TRBJ2-7,TRBV2,TRBD1,CASSGGQGRSWVQYF,TGTGCCAGCAGTGGGGGACAGGGGCGCAGTTGGGTGCAGTACTTC
TRBJ1-2,TRBV4-1,NA,CASSHTRAVVYGYTF,TGCGCCAGCAGCCATACGAGGGCCGTCGTTTATGGCTACACCTTC
TRBJ2-5,TRBV11-2,NA,CASSSGLETQYF,TGTGCCAGCAGCTCAGGACTAGAGACCCAGTACTTC
TRBJ1-1,TRBV9,NA,CASSPQQGNTEAFF,TGTGCCAGCAGCCCCCAACAGGGGAACACTGAAGCTTTCTTT
TRBJ1-4,TRBV7-8,NA,CASSFTAGGSYNEKLFF,TGTGCCAGCAGCTTTACGGCCGGGGGGTCTTATAATGAAAAACTGTTTTTT
TRBJ2-3,TRBV6-6,TRBD2,CAISQGGGDTDTQYF,TGTGCCATCAGTCAGGGCGGGGGGGACACAGATACGCAGTATTTT
TRBJ1-1,TRBV5-4,NA,CASSRGGEGNTEAFF,TGTGCCAGCAGCCGTGGGGGGGAGGGAAACACTGAAGCTTTCTTT
TRBJ2-3,TRBV7-7,NA,CASSLGTSTDTQYF,TGTGCTAGCAGCTTAGGGACTAGCACAGATACGCAGTATTTT
TRBJ2-2,TRBV19,TRBD1,CASTFDRGQSSGELFF,TGTGCCAGTACCTTCGACAGGGGGCAATCCTCCGGGGAGCTGTTTTTT
TRBJ1-2,TRBV7-6,NA,CASSPSGGLNYGYTF,TGTGCCAGCAGCCCGTCGGGGGGCTTAAACTATGGCTACACCTTC
TRBJ2-3,TRBV11-2,TRBD2,CASRQTGTSGTDTQYF,TGTGCCAGCAGGCAAACCGGGACTAGCGGCACAGATACGCAGTATTTT
TRBJ2-3,TRBV4-3,TRBD1,CASSLMGQGVADTQYF,TGCGCCAGCAGCCTAATGGGACAGGGAGTCGCAGATACGCAGTATTTT
TRBJ1-2,TRBV5-6,NA,CASSLVGSGRLDYGYTF,TGTGCCAGCAGCTTGGTAGGTTCGGGAAGATTGGACTATGGCTACACCTTC
TRBJ2-5,TRBV12-2,NA,CASRSSRGNQETQYF,TGTGCAAGTCGCTCAAGCCGGGGAAACCAAGAGACCCAGTACTTC
TRBJ1-5,TRBV4-1,NA,CASSQVAGNQPQHF,TGCGCCAGCAGCCAAGTGGCAGGAAATCAGCCCCAGCATTTT
TRBJ2-1,TRBV28,NA,CASSLSAGLGSSYNEQFF,TGTGCCAGCAGTTTAAGTGCGGGATTGGGGAGCTCCTACAATGAGCAGTTCTTC
TRBJ1-2,TRBV19,NA,CASTPTGYSGWAYGYTF,TGTGCCAGTACTCCAACAGGGTATTCGGGGTGGGCCTATGGCTACACCTTC
TRBJ2-1,TRBV5-1,TRBD2,CASSSTSGTSRVHEQFF,TGCGCCAGCAGCTCCACCTCCGGGACTAGCAGGGTCCATGAGCAGTTCTTC
TRBJ1-3,TRBV7-2,NA,CASSLGAYSGNTIYF,TGTGCCAGCAGCTTAGGGGCTTACTCTGGAAACACCATATATTTT
TRBJ2-5,TRBV19,NA,CASSTEETQYF,TGTGCCAGTAGTACCGAAGAGACCCAGTACTTC
TRBJ2-3,TRBV29-1,TRBD1,CSVDPPPGQHTDTQYF,TGCAGCGTTGACCCACCTCCGGGACAGCACACAGATACGCAGTATTTT
TRBJ1-2,TRBV4-3,NA,CASSQDVTALDYGYTF,TGCGCCAGCAGCCAAGATGTGACAGCCCTTGACTATGGCTACACCTTC
TRBJ2-7,TRBV27,NA,CASSLLATVREQYF,TGTGCCAGCAGTTTACTGGCCACAGTTCGCGAGCAGTACTTC
TRBJ2-1,TRBV5-1,NA,CASSSAGASYNEQFF,TGCGCCAGCAGTTCCGCTGGGGCATCCTACAATGAGCAGTTCTTC
TRBJ2-7,TRBV27,TRBD1,CASSLTGEAEQYF,TGTGCCAGCAGTTTGACAGGGGAGGCCGAGCAGTACTTC
TRBJ2-7,TRBV5-1,NA,CASSSSGTLNYEQYF,TGCGCCAGCAGCTCCTCGGGGACACTAAACTACGAGCAGTACTTC